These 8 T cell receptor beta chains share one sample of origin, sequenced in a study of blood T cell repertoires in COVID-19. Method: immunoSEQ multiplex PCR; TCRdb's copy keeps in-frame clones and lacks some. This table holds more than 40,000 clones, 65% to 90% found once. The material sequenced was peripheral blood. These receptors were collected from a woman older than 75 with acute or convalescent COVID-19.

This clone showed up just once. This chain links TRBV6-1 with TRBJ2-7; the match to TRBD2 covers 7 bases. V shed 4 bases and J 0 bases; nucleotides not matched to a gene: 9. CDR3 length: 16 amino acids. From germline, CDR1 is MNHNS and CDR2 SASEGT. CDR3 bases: TGTGCCAGCAGTGGTTCCGGGAGGACTAGCTCCTACGAGCAGTACTTC. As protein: CASSGSGRTSSYEQYF.

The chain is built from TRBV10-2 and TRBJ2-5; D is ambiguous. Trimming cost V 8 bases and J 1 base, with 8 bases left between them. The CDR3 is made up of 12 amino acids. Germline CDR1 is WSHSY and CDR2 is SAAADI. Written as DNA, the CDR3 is TGCGCCAGCGCCCCGCGCCAAGAGACCCAGTACTTC. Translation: CASAPRQETQYF.

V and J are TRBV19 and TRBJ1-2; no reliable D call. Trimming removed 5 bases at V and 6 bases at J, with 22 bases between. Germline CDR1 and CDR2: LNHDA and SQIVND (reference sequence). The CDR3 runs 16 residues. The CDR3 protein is CASSPQREGLSHGYTF. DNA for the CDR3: TGTGCCAGTAGTCCCCAGCGGGAAGGCCTCTCTCATGGCTACACCTTC. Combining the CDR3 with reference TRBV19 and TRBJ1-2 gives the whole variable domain DGGITQSPKYLFRKEGQNVTLSCEQNLNHDAMYWYRQDPGQGLRLIYYSQIVNDFQKGDIAEGYSVSREKKESFPLTVTSAQKNPTAFYLCASSPQREGLSHGYTFGSGTRLTVV.

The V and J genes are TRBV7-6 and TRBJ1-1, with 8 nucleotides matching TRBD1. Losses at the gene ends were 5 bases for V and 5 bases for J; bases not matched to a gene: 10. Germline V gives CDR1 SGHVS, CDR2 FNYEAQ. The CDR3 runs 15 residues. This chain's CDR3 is CASSHKRTGRTEAFF. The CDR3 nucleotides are TGTGCCAGCAGCCATAAACGGACAGGGCGGACTGAAGCTTTCTTT.

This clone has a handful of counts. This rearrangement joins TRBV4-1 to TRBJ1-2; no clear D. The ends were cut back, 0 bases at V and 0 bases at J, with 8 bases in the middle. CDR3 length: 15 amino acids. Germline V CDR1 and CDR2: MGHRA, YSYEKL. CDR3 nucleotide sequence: TGCGCCAGCAGCCAAGATTACACTACTAACTATGGCTACACCTTC. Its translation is CASSQDYTTNYGYTF.

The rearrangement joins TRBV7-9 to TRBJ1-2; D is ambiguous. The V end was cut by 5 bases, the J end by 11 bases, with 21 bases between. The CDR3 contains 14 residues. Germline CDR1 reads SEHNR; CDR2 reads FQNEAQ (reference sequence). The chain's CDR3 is CASSPFFGRLEYTF. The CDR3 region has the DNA TGTGCCAGCAGCCCCTTTTTTGGGCGACTAGAGTACACCTTC.

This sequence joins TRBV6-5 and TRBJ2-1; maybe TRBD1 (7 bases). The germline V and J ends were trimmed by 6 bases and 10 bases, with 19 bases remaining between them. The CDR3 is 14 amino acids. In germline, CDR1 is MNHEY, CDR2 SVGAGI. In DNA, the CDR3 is TGTGCCAGCAGACCCAGGGGGGCCTGGGGAGAGCAGTTCTTC. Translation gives CASRPRGAWGEQFF.

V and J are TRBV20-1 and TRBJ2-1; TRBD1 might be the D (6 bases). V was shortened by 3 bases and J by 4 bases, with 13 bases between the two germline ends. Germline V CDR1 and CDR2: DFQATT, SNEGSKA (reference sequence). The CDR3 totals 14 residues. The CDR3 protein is CSASRVGGYNEQFF. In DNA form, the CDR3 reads TGCAGTGCTAGTCGGGTAGGGGGATACAATGAGCAGTTCTTC.